The 13 T cell receptor beta chains below all came from one sample that was sequenced in a study of CD8+CD57+ T cells in acquired aplastic anemia. TCR beta VDJ and CDR3 profiles were obtained from a genomic DNA template. TCRdb reprocessed the reads via MiXCR and lists one record per CDR3 protein. The sample carries just over 200,000 distinct CDR3 sequences, approximately 60% recorded once. Those patients picked for sequencing had displayed CD8+CD57+ cell expansion on flow cytometry. Specimen: sorted CD4+, CD8+, or CD8+CD57+ T cells (not recorded which) from PBMCs. These receptors all stem from a human donor with aplastic anemia.

The rearrangement links TRBV7-9 to TRBJ1-1; TRBD1 agrees at 9 bases. CDR3 length equals 14 residues. In germline, CDR1 is SEHNR, CDR2 FQNEAQ (reference sequence). V lost 4 bases and J lost 5; bases outside the gene matches: 5. The CDR3 coding sequence is TGTGCCAGCAGCTCCCCGACAGGGGGGACTGAAGCTTTCTTT. It codes for CASSSPTGGTEAFF.

The J gene is TRBJ1-5, the V gene TRBV20-1; D is perhaps TRBD1 (6 bases). The V and J ends lost 0 bases and 0 bases respectively, with 9 bases between them. Germline V gene sequence: CDR1 DFQATT, CDR2 SNEGSKA (reference sequence). The CDR3 runs 15 residues. The DNA for the CDR3 is TGCAGTGCTAGAGAGGGAGGGGGTAGCAATCAGCCCCAGCATTTT. Translating it yields CSAREGGGSNQPQHF.

This clonotype was seen many times. This rearrangement joins TRBV5-6 to TRBJ2-2; TRBD2 aligns across 7 bases. J lost 6 bases, V lost 1 base, and 6 bases had no gene match. Germline values: CDR1 SGHDT, CDR2 YYEEEE. The CDR3 sequence is 15 residues long. DNA of the CDR3: TGTGCCAGCAGCTTGATGGGAGGGTACGCCGGGGAGCTGTTTTTT. It yields the protein CASSLMGGYAGELFF.

This clonotype has more than one count but fewer than ten. The chain recombines TRBV7-7 with TRBJ2-5; unclear D gene. The length of the CDR3 is 13 residues. Trimming stripped 5 bases from V and 2 bases from J, with 9 bases between. From germline, CDR1 is SSHAT and CDR2 FNYEAQ (reference sequence). Here the CDR3 reads CASSPSAQETQYF. Written as DNA, the CDR3 is TGTGCCAGCAGCCCCAGCGCGCAAGAGACCCAGTACTTC.

V usage is TRBV20-1 and J usage is TRBJ2-1, with D perhaps matching TRBD1 or TRBD2 (5 bases each). Germline V gives CDR1 DFQATT, CDR2 SNEGSKA (reference sequence). The V end lost 0 bases, the J end lost 8 bases, and 17 bases lay between the germline ends. The CDR3 runs 15 residues. The CDR3: CSARDGAGSMDEQFF. CDR3 bases: TGCAGTGCTAGAGATGGGGCGGGCTCGATGGATGAGCAGTTCTTC.

This clonotype showed up just a few times. This chain connects TRBV2 to TRBJ1-4; 10 bases are a match to TRBD1. Germline trimming cut 6 bases from V and 14 bases from J; bases unmatched to any gene: 12. Germline V gives CDR1 SNHLY, CDR2 FYNNEI. CDR3 length equals 14 residues. The CDR3 region is CASRTGTGASGLFF. In DNA form, the CDR3 reads TGTGCCAGCAGAACCGGGACAGGGGCCAGCGGGCTGTTTTTT.

This clonotype was observed a few times. The chain joins TRBV20-1 to TRBJ1-2; 7 bases agree with TRBD1. CDR3 length: 14 residues. The V segment lost 2 bases and the J segment 2 bases; nucleotides outside the gene matches: 5. CDR1 is DFQATT, CDR2 SNEGSKA, per germline (reference sequence). In nucleotides, the CDR3 is TGCAGTGCTAGACCGGGACAGATAAACTATGGCTACACCTTC. As protein: CSARPGQINYGYTF.

This clonotype has only a few counts. This sequence joins TRBV7-3 and TRBJ2-5; 9 nucleotides match TRBD2. CDR1 is SGHTA and CDR2 is FQGTGA in the germline V gene. The trim removed 5 bases at V and 5 bases at J, leaving 9 bases unmatched. The CDR3 is made up of 15 amino acids. The CDR3 DNA reads as TGTGCCAGCAGCCAAGACGGGACTAGCAAGGAGACCCAGTACTTC. It translates to CASSQDGTSKETQYF.

V is TRBV20-1 and J is TRBJ2-3; maybe TRBD1 (5 bases). Deletions cut 6 bases from V and 0 bases from J, with 13 bases between. From germline, CDR1 is DFQATT and CDR2 SNEGSKA (reference sequence). The CDR3 is made up of 14 amino acids. CDR3: CSAKRRESTDTQYF. The CDR3 DNA reads TGCAGTGCCAAACGCAGGGAAAGCACAGATACGCAGTATTTT.

J is TRBJ1-2 and V is TRBV12-3 or TRBV12-4; 8 bases are shared with TRBD1. The CDR3 runs to 16 residues. V shed 3 bases and J 4 bases; nucleotides not matched to a gene: 10. The CDR3 DNA reads TGTGCCAGCAGTTTGCTGACAGGGGATATTTTCTATGGCTACACCTTC. This gives the protein CASSLLTGDIFYGYTF.

In this sample, this clonotype turned up once. The chain has TRBV29-1 and TRBJ2-6; D ambiguous. Germline V gene sequence: CDR1 SQVTM, CDR2 ANQGSEA. With 6 bases removed from V and 8 bases from J, the gap between germline ends came to 8 bases. The CDR3 is 11 amino acids. CDR3 coding DNA: TGCAGCGTACAAGGGTCCAACGTCCTGACTTTC. This encodes CSVQGSNVLTF.

This rearrangement joins TRBV20-1 to TRBJ1-1; D possibly corresponds to TRBD1 (5 bases). The CDR3 totals 14 residues. Germline V gives CDR1 DFQATT, CDR2 SNEGSKA (reference sequence). V lost 3 bases, J lost 1 base, and 12 bases lay in between. CDR3 amino acids: CSARFLGTNTEAFF. The CDR3 DNA is TGCAGTGCTAGGTTCCTGGGGACGAACACTGAAGCTTTCTTT.

J is TRBJ1-2 and V is TRBV15; 8 bases fit TRBD1. The CDR3 sequence is 13 residues long. Germline lookup yields CDR1 LNHNV and CDR2 YYDKDF (reference sequence). V lost 4 bases to trimming and J lost 4 bases; unmatched junction nucleotides: 2. In DNA, the CDR3 is TGTGCCACCAGCAAAGGACAGGGCTATGGCTACACCTTC. This encodes CATSKGQGYGYTF.